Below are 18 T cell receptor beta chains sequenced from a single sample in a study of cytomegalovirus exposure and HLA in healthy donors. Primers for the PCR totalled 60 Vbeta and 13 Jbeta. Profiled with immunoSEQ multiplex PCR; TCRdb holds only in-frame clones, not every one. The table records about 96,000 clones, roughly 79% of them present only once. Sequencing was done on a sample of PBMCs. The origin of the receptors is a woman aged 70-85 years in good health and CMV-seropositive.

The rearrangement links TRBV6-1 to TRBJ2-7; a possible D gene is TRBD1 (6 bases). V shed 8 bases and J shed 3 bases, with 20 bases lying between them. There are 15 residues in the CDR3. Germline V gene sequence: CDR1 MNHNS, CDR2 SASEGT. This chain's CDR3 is CASPNSAGVLYEQYF. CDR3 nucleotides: TGTGCCAGCCCGAACTCGGCAGGGGTGCTCTACGAGCAGTACTTC.

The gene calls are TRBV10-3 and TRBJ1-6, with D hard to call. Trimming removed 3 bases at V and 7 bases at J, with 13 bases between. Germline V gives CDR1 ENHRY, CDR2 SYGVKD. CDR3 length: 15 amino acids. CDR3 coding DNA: TGTGCCATCAGTGATCTGGCAGCGGTAAATTCACCCCTCCACTTT. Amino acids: CAISDLAAVNSPLHF.

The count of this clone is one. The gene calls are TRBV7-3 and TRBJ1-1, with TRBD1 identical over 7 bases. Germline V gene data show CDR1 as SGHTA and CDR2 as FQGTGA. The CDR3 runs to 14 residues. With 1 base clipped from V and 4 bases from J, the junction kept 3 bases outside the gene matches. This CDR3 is CASSLRGQLTEAFF. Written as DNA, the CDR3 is TGTGCCAGCAGCTTAAGGGGACAGCTCACTGAAGCTTTCTTT.

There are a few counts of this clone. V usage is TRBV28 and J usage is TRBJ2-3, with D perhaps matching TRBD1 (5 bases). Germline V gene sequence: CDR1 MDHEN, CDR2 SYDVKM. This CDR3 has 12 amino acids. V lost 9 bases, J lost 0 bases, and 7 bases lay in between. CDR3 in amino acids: CASRQSTDTQYF. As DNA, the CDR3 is TGTGCCAGTCGACAGAGCACAGATACGCAGTATTTT.

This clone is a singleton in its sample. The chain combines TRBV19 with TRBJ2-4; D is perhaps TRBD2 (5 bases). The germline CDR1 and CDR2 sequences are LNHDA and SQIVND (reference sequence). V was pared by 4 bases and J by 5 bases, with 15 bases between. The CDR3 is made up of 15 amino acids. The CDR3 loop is CASSNYRELQNIQYF. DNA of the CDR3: TGTGCCAGTAGTAACTATCGGGAACTCCAAAACATTCAGTACTTC.

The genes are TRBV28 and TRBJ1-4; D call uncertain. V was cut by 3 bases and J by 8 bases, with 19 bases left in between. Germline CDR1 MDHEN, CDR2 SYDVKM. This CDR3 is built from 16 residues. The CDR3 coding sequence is TGTGCCAGCAGTTTCTCTCGGACTGACCTAGGGGAAAAACTGTTTTTT. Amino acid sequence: CASSFSRTDLGEKLFF.

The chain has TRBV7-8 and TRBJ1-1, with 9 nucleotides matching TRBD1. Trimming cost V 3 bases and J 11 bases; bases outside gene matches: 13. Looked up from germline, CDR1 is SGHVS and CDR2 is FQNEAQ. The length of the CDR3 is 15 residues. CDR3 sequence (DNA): TGTGCCAGCAGCTTTGGCACCGGGACAGGGTCTCAGGCTTTCTTT. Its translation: CASSFGTGTGSQAFF.

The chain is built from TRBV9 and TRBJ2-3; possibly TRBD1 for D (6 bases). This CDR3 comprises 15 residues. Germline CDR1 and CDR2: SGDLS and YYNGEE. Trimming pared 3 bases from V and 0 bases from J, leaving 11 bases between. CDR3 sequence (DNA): TGTGCCAGCAGCGATGGACAGACTAGCACAGATACGCAGTATTTT. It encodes CASSDGQTSTDTQYF.

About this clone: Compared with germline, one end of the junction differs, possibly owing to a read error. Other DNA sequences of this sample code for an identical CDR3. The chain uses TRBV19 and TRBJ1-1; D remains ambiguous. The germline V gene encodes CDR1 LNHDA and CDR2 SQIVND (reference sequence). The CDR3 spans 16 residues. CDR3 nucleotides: TGTGCCAGCAGTATATTCGGGCAGAGCGGAAACACTGAAGCTTTCTTT. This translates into CASSIFGQSGNTEAFF.

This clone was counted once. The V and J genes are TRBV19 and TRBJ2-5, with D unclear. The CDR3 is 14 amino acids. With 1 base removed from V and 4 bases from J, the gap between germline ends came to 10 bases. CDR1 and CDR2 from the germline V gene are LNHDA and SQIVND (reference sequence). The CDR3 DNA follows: TGTGCCAGTAGTATAGGTTTGCAGTTAGAGACCCAGTACTTC. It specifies CASSIGLQLETQYF.

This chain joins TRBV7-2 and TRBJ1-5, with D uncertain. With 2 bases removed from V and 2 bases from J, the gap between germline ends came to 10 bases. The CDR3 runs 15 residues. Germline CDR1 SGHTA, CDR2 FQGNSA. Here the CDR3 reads CASSLTGIGNQPQHF. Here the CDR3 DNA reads TGTGCCAGCAGCTTAACGGGGATCGGCAATCAGCCCCAGCATTTT.

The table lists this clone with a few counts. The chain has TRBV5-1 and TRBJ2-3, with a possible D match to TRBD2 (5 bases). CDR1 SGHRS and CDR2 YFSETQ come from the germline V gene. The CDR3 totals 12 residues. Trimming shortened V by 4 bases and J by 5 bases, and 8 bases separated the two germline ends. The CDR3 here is CASSRREDTQYF. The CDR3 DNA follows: TGCGCCAGCAGCCGCCGGGAAGATACGCAGTATTTT.

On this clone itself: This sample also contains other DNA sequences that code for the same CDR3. CDR3 nucleotide sequence: TGTGCCAGCAGCCTAGACAGGGCGCCCTCTAGTTCACCCCTCCACTTT. As protein: CASSLDRAPSSSPLHF. This sequence joins TRBV5-4 and TRBJ1-6; 7 bases align to TRBD1. From germline, CDR1 is SGHNT and CDR2 YYREEE (reference sequence). V trimming: 4 bases; J trimming: 9 bases; junction bases outside the gene matches: 13. CDR3 length: 16 amino acids.

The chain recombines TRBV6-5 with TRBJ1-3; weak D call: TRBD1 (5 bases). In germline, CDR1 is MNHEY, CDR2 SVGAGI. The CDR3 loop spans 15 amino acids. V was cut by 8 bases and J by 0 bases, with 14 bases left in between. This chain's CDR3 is CASGQGFSSGNTIYF. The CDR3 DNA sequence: TGTGCCAGCGGACAAGGGTTCAGCTCTGGAAACACCATATATTTT.

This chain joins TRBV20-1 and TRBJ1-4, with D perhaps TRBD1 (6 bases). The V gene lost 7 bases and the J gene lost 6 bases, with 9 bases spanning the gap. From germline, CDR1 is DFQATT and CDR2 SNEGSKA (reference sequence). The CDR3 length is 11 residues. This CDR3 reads CSVQGDEKLFF. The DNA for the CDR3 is TGCAGTGTACAGGGAGATGAAAAACTGTTTTTT.

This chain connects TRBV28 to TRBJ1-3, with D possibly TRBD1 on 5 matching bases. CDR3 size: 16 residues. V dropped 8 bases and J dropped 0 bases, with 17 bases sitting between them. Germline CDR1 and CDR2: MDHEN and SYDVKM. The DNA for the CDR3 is TGTGCCAGCCTCCAGGGCAGACTGGGCTCTGGAAACACCATATATTTT. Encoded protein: CASLQGRLGSGNTIYF.

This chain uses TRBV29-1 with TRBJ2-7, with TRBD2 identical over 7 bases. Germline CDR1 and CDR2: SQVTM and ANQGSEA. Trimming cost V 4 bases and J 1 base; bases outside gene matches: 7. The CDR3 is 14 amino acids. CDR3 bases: TGCAGCGTTGTCGGACTAGAGGCATCCTACGAGCAGTACTTC. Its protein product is CSVVGLEASYEQYF.

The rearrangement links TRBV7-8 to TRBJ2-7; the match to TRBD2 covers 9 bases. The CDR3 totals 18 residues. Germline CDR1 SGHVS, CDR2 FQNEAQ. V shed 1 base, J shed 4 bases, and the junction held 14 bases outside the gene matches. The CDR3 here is CASSLGLSGGRAGYEQYF. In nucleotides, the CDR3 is TGTGCCAGCAGCTTAGGGCTCTCGGGCGGGAGGGCCGGATACGAGCAGTACTTC.